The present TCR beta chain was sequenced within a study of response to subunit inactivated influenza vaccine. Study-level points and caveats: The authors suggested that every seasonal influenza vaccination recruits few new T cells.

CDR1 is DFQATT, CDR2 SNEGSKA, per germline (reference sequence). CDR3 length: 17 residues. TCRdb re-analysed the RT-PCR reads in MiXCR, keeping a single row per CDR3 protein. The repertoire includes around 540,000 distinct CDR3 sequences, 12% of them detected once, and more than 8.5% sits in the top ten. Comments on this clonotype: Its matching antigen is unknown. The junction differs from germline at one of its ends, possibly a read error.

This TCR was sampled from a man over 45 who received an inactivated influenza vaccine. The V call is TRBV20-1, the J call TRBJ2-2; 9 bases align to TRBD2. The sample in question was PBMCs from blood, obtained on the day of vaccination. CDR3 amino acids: CCARDLSSGTSVGELFF. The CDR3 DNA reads TGCTGTGCTAGAGATTTATCTAGCGGGACGTCCGTCGGGGAGCTGTTTTTT.